This entry describes one T cell receptor (beta chain). No cognate antigen has been identified for it. Base qualities are not recorded, but no much larger clone differs from it by a single base. TCRbeta CDR3 regions were amplified from genomic DNA using the immunoSEQ Assay, a bias-controlled multiplex PCR. In the source study's methods: The number of nucleated cells in each sample was estimated by amplification of reference gene primers within the assay. To quantify the absolute abundance of each unique TCRbeta CDR3 rearrangement, sequence reads were collapsed and filtered. For each sample, productive Simpson clonality was calculated by taking the square root of Simpson's diversity index across productive rearrangements. The table comes from immuneACCESS by way of TCRdb, which keeps in-frame sequences with V and J called. Part of the clones is missing from these tables; in studies checked, under half for an unresolved V gene and the rest for unknown reasons. The DNA was the basis for D and trimming; V, J and clone size are from that table. This sample is represented by around 400,000 clones; 85% to 90% of them were singletons. 1.7% of the sample is held by the ten biggest clonotypes.

Participants in the prospective study were aged roughly 18 to 100 years, lived in under 30 United States geographic areas, and enrolled through a virtual design. To assign participants to cohorts, the prospective study relied on clinical history that participants themselves reported in a screening survey and a study questionnaire. ImmuneRACE Cohort 3 recovered participants were defined by two consecutive negative NP/OP PCR tests, healthcare professional clearance, or symptom resolution. In the prospective study, mobile phlebotomists collected whole blood, serum and a nasopharyngeal or oropharyngeal swab from each participant. Participants in the prospective study had the option to provide additional blood draws and questionnaires over a 2-month period. Blood samples from the prospective study were shipped frozen or at room temperature prior to DNA extraction. This sample was included in a study of blood T cell repertoires in COVID-19 (dated by TCRdb to the early 2020s). Describing the broader study: Samples from collaborators originated in the United States, Italy and Spain and spanned both the acute and convalescent phases of COVID-19. The prospective study material was composed of cDNA or gDNA derived from T cells, B-cell-depleted T cells, or PBMCs. Subjects who had been exposed to COVID-19, were actively infected with it, or had recovered from it provided the deeply sampled blood TCRbeta repertoires that made up the dataset. The repertoires were released in a freely available public database meant as a resource for research on the immune response to SARS-CoV-2. Samples came from the ongoing ImmuneRACE study (first 160 participants) plus 1,254 subjects from 6 global collaborators. A de-identified subject ID, COVID-19 status, age in years and sex were almost always included in the sample metadata. Where available, HLA class I and class II types were obtained from metadata supplied by the sample provider rather than from assay-based typing. What the work shows at the level of the full study, not this receptor alone: The amount of clinical and demographic metadata varied by source and participant and was provided uncurated.

The source is a woman in her thirties who had recovered from COVID-19. Sequencing input: PBMCs or T cells enriched from blood (not recorded which).

The nucleotides read TGTGCCAGCAGCGGTGACAGCTATGGCTACACCTTC. Its product reads: CASSGDSYGYTF. Recombination joined TRBV5-4 with TRBJ1-2, and the D gene may be TRBD1, 5 bases matching. V sheds 4 bases and J sheds 4 bases, leaving 8 bases between their ends. From its cysteine to its phenylalanine, the CDR3 spans 12 amino acids. The kept DNA is CDR3 alone, 36 bases in frame from the first base. The germline V gene (reference sequence) specifies SGHNT as CDR1 and YYREEE as CDR2.